This TCR beta chain was found in a study of OX40 agonist ivuxolimab in advanced cancers. Study-wide findings and caveats: What antigens the expanded peripheral T cells recognized was never established.

To note about this clone: Its cognate antigen is unknown.

Sequencing was performed with immunoSEQ multiplex PCR; in TCRdb, only in-frame clones are kept and a portion is missing. This sample has approximately 65,000 clones, with roughly 86% found just once. The germline V and J ends were trimmed by 5 bases and 4 bases, with 6 bases remaining between them. CDR1 SEHNR and CDR2 FQNEAQ come from the germline V gene (reference sequence). This CDR3 has 11 residues. The sample consisted of CD4+ or CD8+ T cells sorted from blood, taken in a trial of the OX40 agonist ivuxolimab. This TCR derives from an adult with an advanced solid tumor such as melanoma, head and neck, liver or kidney cancer. The J gene is TRBJ2-7, the V gene TRBV7-9; D is uncertain. The CDR3 spells CASSPQYEQYF. In nucleotides, the CDR3 is TGTGCCAGCAGCCCCCAGTACGAGCAGTACTTC.